The 11 T cell receptor beta chains below were found in one sample sequenced in a study of shared clonotypes between healthy human individuals. Method: immunoSEQ multiplex PCR; TCRdb's copy keeps in-frame clones and lacks some. The repertoire holds 800,000 to 1,200,000 clones, with 75% to 85% as singletons. Sequenced material: memory CD4+ T cells from PBMCs. Indicated subset: CD45RA-negative fraction. Receptors originate from a man aged 18 to 30 in good health. Some clones in this sample may be carry-over from other donors' samples.

This rearrangement joins TRBV7-3 to TRBJ2-1; D may be TRBD2 (5 bases). Trimming took off 1 base at V and 10 bases at J, with 20 bases between the two ends. The CDR3 has 16 amino acids. The V gene's germline CDR1 is SGHTA and CDR2 FQGTGA. The CDR3 DNA reads as TGTGCCAGCAGCTTAATAGGTGGACTTGCCCTGGGGGAGCAGTTCTTC. Residues: CASSLIGGLALGEQFF.

CDR3 sequence reads: CASRAGTVNTGELFF. CDR3 nucleotides: TGTGCCAGCAGGGCCGGGACAGTGAACACCGGGGAGCTGTTTTTT. The chain recombines TRBV2 with TRBJ2-2, with TRBD1 matching over 7 bases. The length of the CDR3 is 15 residues. V gave up 6 bases and J gave up 1 base; unmatched junction bases: 5. Germline loops: CDR1 SNHLY, CDR2 FYNNEI.

V usage is TRBV9 and J usage is TRBJ2-7; D possibly corresponds to TRBD1 (5 bases). The CDR3 loop spans 15 amino acids. V was shortened by 0 bases and J by 3 bases, with 13 bases between the two germline ends. In germline, CDR1 is SGDLS, CDR2 YYNGEE. The CDR3 protein is CASSVAVGAFYEQYF. In nucleotides, the CDR3 is TGTGCCAGCAGCGTAGCGGTAGGGGCCTTCTACGAGCAGTACTTC.

J is TRBJ1-4 and V is TRBV5-5; TRBD1 matches 11 bases. Germline trimming cut 2 bases from V and 7 bases from J; bases unmatched to any gene: 7. Germline V lookup: CDR1 SGHKS, CDR2 YYEKEE (reference sequence). The CDR3 has 16 residues. The CDR3 protein is CASSFGTGGRSEKLFF. CDR3 in DNA: TGTGCCAGCAGCTTTGGGACAGGGGGACGAAGTGAAAAACTGTTTTTT. Supplemented by reference TRBV5-5 and TRBJ1-4, the full variable domain reads DAGVTQSPTHLIKTRGQQVTLRCSPISGHKSVSWYQQVLGQGPQFIFQYYEKEERGRGNFPDRFSARQFPNYSSELNVNALLLGDSALYLCASSFGTGGRSEKLFFGSGTQLSVL.

This sequence joins TRBV30 and TRBJ2-7, with TRBD2 as a possible D gene (5 bases). The germline CDR1 and CDR2 sequences are GTSNPN and SVGIG (reference sequence). Trimming took off 3 bases at V and 3 bases at J, with 6 bases between the two ends. There are 11 residues in the CDR3. The CDR3 nucleotides are TGTGCCTGGAGCGAGGGCTACGAGCAGTACTTC. This translates into CAWSEGYEQYF.

The chain is built from TRBV9 and TRBJ1-2; 7 bases line up with TRBD1. V was clipped by 4 bases and J by 8 bases; unmatched bases: 5. The germline gives CDR1 SGDLS, CDR2 YYNGEE. The CDR3 contains 12 residues. The CDR3 DNA follows: TGTGCCAGCAGCTCGCAGGGGGGCGGCTACACCTTC. This gives the protein CASSSQGGGYTF.

The V gene is TRBV18, the J gene TRBJ2-7, with D unresolved. V lost 1 base and J 2 bases, leaving 6 bases between the germline ends. In germline, CDR1 is KGHSH, CDR2 LQKENI. CDR3 length: 13 residues. CDR3 sequence: CASSPLAPYEQYF. For the CDR3, the DNA is TGTGCCAGCTCACCACTGGCCCCCTACGAGCAGTACTTC.

The CDR3 DNA is TGTGCCAGCAGCGCCTCGGGACCGAGCGGCACAGATACGCAGTATTTT. It encodes CASSASGPSGTDTQYF. The rearrangement links TRBV7-3 to TRBJ2-3; possibly TRBD1 or TRBD2 for D (5 bases each). The CDR3 spans 16 residues. V was shortened by 5 bases and J by 1 base, with 16 bases between the two germline ends. Germline V CDR1 and CDR2: SGHTA, FQGTGA.

This clone showed up just a few times. The same CDR3 can be traced to other DNA sequences in this sample. CDR3 sequence: CASSPLDRGNTIYF. As DNA, the CDR3 is TGTGCCAGCTCACCATTGGACAGGGGAAACACCATATATTTT. The chain has TRBV18 and TRBJ1-3, with 7 bases identical to TRBD1. The CDR3 runs 14 residues. The ends lost 2 bases at V and 4 bases at J; junction bases unmatched: 2. Germline loops: CDR1 KGHSH, CDR2 LQKENI.

The chain employs TRBV29-1 and TRBJ1-1; maybe TRBD1 (6 bases). Trimming shortened V by 4 bases and J by 6 bases, and 15 bases separated the two germline ends. CDR1 is SQVTM and CDR2 is ANQGSEA in the germline V gene. The CDR3 covers 13 residues. The CDR3 DNA is TGCAGCGTTGTTAGGACAGAGGGCTCTGAAGCTTTCTTT. This gives the protein CSVVRTEGSEAFF.

A note on this clone: A read error likely explains this, since a far larger clone differs by one base. Distinct nucleotide sequences in the sample also encode this CDR3. V gene TRBV28 combines with J gene TRBJ2-2, with no clear D. This CDR3 has 13 amino acids. Germline CDR1 and CDR2: MDHEN and SYDVKM. In DNA, the CDR3 is TGTGCCAGCAGCCCCCCGAATACCGGGGAGCTGTTTTTT. It specifies CASSPPNTGELFF.